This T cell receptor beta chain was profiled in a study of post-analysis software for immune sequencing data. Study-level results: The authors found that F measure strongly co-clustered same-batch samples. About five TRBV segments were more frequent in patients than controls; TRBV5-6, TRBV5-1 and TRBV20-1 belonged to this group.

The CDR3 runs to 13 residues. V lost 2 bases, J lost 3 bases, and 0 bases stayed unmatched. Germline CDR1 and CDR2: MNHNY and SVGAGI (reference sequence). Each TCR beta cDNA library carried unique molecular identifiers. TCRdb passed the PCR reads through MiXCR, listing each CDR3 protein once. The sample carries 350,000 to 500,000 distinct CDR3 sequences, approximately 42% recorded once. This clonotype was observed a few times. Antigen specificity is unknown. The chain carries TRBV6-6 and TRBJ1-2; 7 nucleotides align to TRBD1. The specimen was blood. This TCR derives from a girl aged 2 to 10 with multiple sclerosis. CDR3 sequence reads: CASSYTGDYGYTF. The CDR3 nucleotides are TGTGCCAGCAGTTACACAGGGGACTATGGCTACACCTTC.